A selection of T cell receptor beta chains follows, all from one sample in a study of cytomegalovirus exposure and HLA in healthy donors. Data came from immunoSEQ multiplex PCR; TCRdb stores just in-frame clones and leaves some out. The sample lists some 150,000 clones; about 64% were seen once. Input material: PBMCs. These receptors all come from a woman in her sixties in good health and CMV-seropositive. The CDR3 runs from the conserved cysteine through the conserved F or W. The D gene is left open where the match is weak. The size of a clone is reported for some rows only, either as once, few or many, or as a class for expanded clones.

D,V,size,J,CDR3,DNA
-,TRBV2,once,TRBJ1-3,CASSEARGIGNTIYF,TGTGCCAGCAGTGAAGCGCGGGGTATTGGAAACACCATATATTTT
TRBD2,TRBV29-1,-,TRBJ2-5,CSARTSGTLETQYF,TGCAGCGCTAGGACTAGCGGGACGTTAGAGACCCAGTACTTC
-,TRBV11-3,-,TRBJ2-6,CASSPRGSGGANVLTF,TGTGCCAGCAGCCCAAGGGGGAGTGGTGGGGCCAACGTCCTGACTTTC
TRBD2,TRBV5-4,-,TRBJ2-7,CASSPGTSGRASSYEQYF,TGTGCCAGCAGCCCGGGGACTAGCGGGAGGGCCTCTTCATACGAGCAGTACTTC
TRBD1,TRBV29-1,few,TRBJ2-3,CSVEWDRGTDTQYF,TGCAGCGTTGAATGGGACAGGGGTACAGATACGCAGTATTTT
-,TRBV7-2,-,TRBJ2-1,CASSLFHTGSYNEQFF,TGTGCCAGCAGCTTATTTCATACAGGGTCATACAATGAGCAGTTCTTC
TRBD1,TRBV10-3,-,TRBJ1-5,CAISRDREQPQHF,TGTGCCATCAGCAGGGACAGGGAACAGCCCCAGCATTTT
TRBD1,TRBV6-6,-,TRBJ1-3,CASSYGTGAGNTIYF,TGTGCCAGCAGTTACGGGACAGGGGCTGGAAACACCATATATTTT
-,TRBV6-6,few,TRBJ2-1,CASSYSTVSYNEQFF,TGTGCCAGCAGTTACTCTACAGTTTCCTACAATGAGCAGTTCTTC
TRBD1,TRBV19,-,TRBJ1-5,CASRPSGGQPQHF,TGTGCCAGTAGGCCCTCAGGGGGGCAGCCCCAGCATTTT
-,TRBV6-4,-,TRBJ2-7,CASRTPGDYPYEQYF,TGTGCCAGCAGGACCCCAGGGGACTACCCCTACGAGCAGTACTTC
TRBD2,TRBV5-1,-,TRBJ2-5,CASSLAGGQETQYF,TGCGCCAGCAGCCTAGCGGGTGGGCAAGAGACCCAGTACTTC
TRBD1,TRBV6-5,-,TRBJ1-1,CASSARTGTEAFF,TGTGCCAGCAGTGCCCGGACAGGTACCGAAGCTTTCTTT
TRBD1,TRBV7-6,-,TRBJ2-2,CASSPWTGGSTGELFF,TGTGCCAGCAGCCCCTGGACAGGGGGCAGCACCGGGGAGCTGTTTTTT
-,TRBV7-2,-,TRBJ1-2,CASSENYGYTF,TGTGCCAGCAGCGAGAACTATGGCTACACCTTC
TRBD1,TRBV4-3,many,TRBJ1-1,CASSQGGGQGASNTEAFF,TGCGCCAGCAGCCAAGGCGGAGGACAGGGGGCGTCGAACACTGAAGCTTTCTTT
-,TRBV6-8,-,TRBJ2-5,CASSYQGRETQYF,TGTGCCAGCAGTTACCAGGGGCGAGAGACCCAGTACTTC
-,TRBV28,-,TRBJ2-1,CASSLPSGSGISAQFF,TGTGCCAGCAGTTTACCCTCCGGGAGCGGCATTTCTGCGCAGTTCTTC
-,TRBV4-1,-,TRBJ1-5,CASSQDGGQPQHF,TGCGCCAGCAGCCAAGATGGCGGCCAGCCCCAGCATTTT
TRBD2,TRBV4-3,-,TRBJ2-7,CASSQLAGGLYEQYF,TGCGCCAGCAGCCAACTAGCGGGAGGGCTCTACGAGCAGTACTTC
TRBD2,TRBV7-2,-,TRBJ2-5,CASSLGLAGVETQYF,TGTGCCAGCAGCTTAGGACTAGCGGGAGTTGAGACCCAGTACTTC
-,TRBV2,-,TRBJ2-7,CASMWTATYEQYF,TGTGCCAGCATGTGGACAGCGACCTACGAGCAGTACTTC
-,TRBV4-1,few,TRBJ2-7,CASSPLPTLSYEQYF,TGCGCCAGCAGCCCGCTACCGACTCTCTCCTACGAGCAGTACTTC
-,TRBV5-6,-,TRBJ1-2,CASSSPVVHYGYTF,TGTGCCAGCAGCTCGCCGGTAGTCCACTATGGCTACACCTTC
-,TRBV6-6,few,TRBJ1-1,CASSQTGGTEAFF,TGTGCCAGCAGCCAGACGGGTGGGACTGAAGCTTTCTTT
-,TRBV7-9,-,TRBJ2-7,CASSFPEQGEQYF,TGTGCCAGCAGCTTCCCCGAGCAGGGGGAGCAGTACTTC
-,TRBV30,-,TRBJ1-5,CAWSVDSYNQPQHF,TGTGCCTGGAGTGTAGACAGTTACAATCAGCCCCAGCATTTT
TRBD1,TRBV28,once,TRBJ1-2,CASSLRGGSGGYTF,TGTGCCAGCAGTTTAAGAGGGGGCTCGGGCGGCTACACCTTC
TRBD1,TRBV19,few,TRBJ2-7,CASREQGATYEQYF,TGTGCCAGTAGGGAACAGGGGGCCACCTACGAGCAGTACTTC
TRBD2,TRBV28,few,TRBJ2-5,CASNTLAGGEETQYF,TGTGCCAGCAACACTCTAGCGGGAGGGGAGGAGACCCAGTACTTC
TRBD2,TRBV28,-,TRBJ2-3,CASDNMATRGLAGGDTQYF,TGTGCCAGCGATAATATGGCAACTAGGGGACTAGCGGGAGGAGATACGCAGTATTTT
TRBD1,TRBV29-1,-,TRBJ1-1,CSVDRRQGVNTEAFF,TGCAGCGTTGACCGTAGACAGGGCGTGAACACTGAAGCTTTCTTT
TRBD2,TRBV19,few,TRBJ2-7,CASSITPGLSYEQYF,TGTGCCAGTAGTATAACTCCGGGACTATCCTACGAGCAGTACTTC
-,TRBV27,-,TRBJ2-7,CASSLLGLSGEQYF,TGTGCCAGCAGTTTATTGGGTTTGAGCGGGGAGCAGTACTTC
TRBD1,TRBV6-5,-,TRBJ2-7,CASSSLTGDYEQYF,TGTGCCAGCAGTTCCCTGACAGGGGACTACGAGCAGTACTTC
TRBD2,TRBV28,-,TRBJ2-7,CASSRPGRETGEQYF,TGTGCCAGCAGTCGTCCGGGGCGGGAGACCGGCGAGCAGTACTTC
TRBD2,TRBV7-9,-,TRBJ2-1,CASSHLAENYNEQFF,TGTGCCAGCAGCCACCTAGCGGAGAACTACAATGAGCAGTTCTTC
-,TRBV7-6,-,TRBJ2-1,CASSPGIYEQFF,TGTGCCAGCAGCCCGGGAATCTATGAGCAGTTCTTC
TRBD2,TRBV11-2,-,TRBJ2-3,CASSLLAGPPTDTQYF,TGTGCCAGCAGCTTACTAGCGGGACCCCCCACAGATACGCAGTATTTT
-,TRBV28,-,TRBJ1-2,CASSLGGAQFYNYGYTF,TGTGCCAGCAGTTTAGGAGGGGCTCAGTTTTACAACTATGGCTACACCTTC
-,TRBV9,-,TRBJ2-2,CASSVGGHGELFF,TGTGCCAGCAGCGTAGGAGGTCACGGGGAGCTGTTTTTT
-,TRBV5-1,-,TRBJ1-5,CASSLDPGTGNQPQHF,TGCGCCAGCAGCTTGGATCCGGGAACGGGTAATCAGCCCCAGCATTTT
TRBD2,TRBV9,-,TRBJ2-7,CASSKSSGTTSHEQYF,TGTGCCAGCAGTAAATCTTCCGGGACTACCTCCCACGAGCAGTACTTC
TRBD1,TRBV6-5,-,TRBJ2-7,CASSYSSGTGSEQYF,TGTGCCAGCAGTTACTCGAGCGGGACAGGGAGCGAGCAGTACTTC
-,TRBV30,-,TRBJ2-7,CAWSAYSTRAYEQYF,TGTGCCTGGAGTGCATATTCGACTAGGGCCTACGAGCAGTACTTC
-,TRBV29-1,few,TRBJ2-4,CSDPRWIASGLAKNIQYF,TGCAGCGACCCGAGGTGGATCGCGAGCGGCTTAGCCAAAAACATTCAGTACTTC